One T cell receptor beta chain is described in this entry. The antigen remains undetermined. TCRdb keeps only in-frame clones here, not all; method: immunoSEQ multiplex PCR. The repertoire consists of around 1.9 million clones, with 85% to 95% occurring once and the leading ten covering under 2%. The naive CD8 fraction comprised CD45RO-negative cells positively selected for CCR7 and excluded terminally differentiated effector memory CD45RA+ cells. This record comes from a study of shared clonotypes between healthy human individuals. Study observations and caveats: Non-shared clonotypes showed lower generation probabilities than clonotypes common to all four donors.

The specimen sequenced was naive CD8+ T cells from PBMCs. The clonotype was recovered from a man between 18 and 35 years old in good health. Some clones in this sample may be carry-over from other donors' samples.

CDR3 residues: CASTTTPGTYEQYF. The CDR3 nucleotides read TGTGCCAGCACCACCACCCCGGGAACCTACGAGCAGTACTTC. This chain uses TRBV5-6 with TRBJ2-7; a possible D gene is TRBD2 (5 bases). The V gene's germline CDR1 is SGHDT and CDR2 YYEEEE. CDR3 size: 14 residues. Between the trimmed V and J ends, which lost 6 bases and 2 bases, there was a span of 15 bases.